Listed here are 2 T cell receptor beta chains from one sample, sequenced in a study of blood T cells in healthy people across ages. The use of a sample-barcoded 5' primer and a J-beta primer mix characterized a second PCR of 7 to 11 cycles. MiXCR, run by TCRdb on the 5' RACE reads, gives a single entry per CDR3 protein. The sample holds 750,000 or so distinct CDR3 sequences, roughly 25% seen once. These data were also filed under a second study, of T cells of mothers and their children.

The sequenced sample consisted of blood. These receptors were obtained from a boy younger than 18 in good health.

This clonotype turned up a few times. The gene calls are TRBV7-9 and TRBJ1-3; D is unclear. Germline CDR1 SEHNR, CDR2 FQNEAQ (reference sequence). V dropped 1 base and J dropped 1 base, with 14 bases sitting between them. The CDR3 consists of 17 residues. CDR3 amino acids: CASSLDALWLSGNTIYF. Written as DNA, the CDR3 is TGTGCCAGCAGCTTAGATGCCTTATGGTTGTCTGGAAACACCATATATTTT.

CDR3 DNA: TGTGCCGCGGGGTTAAGAGGCGGGACCTACGAGCAGTACTTC. It specifies CAAGLRGGTYEQYF. The chain carries TRBV27 and TRBJ2-7; TRBD2 is a possible D gene (6 bases). The V end was cut by 11 bases, the J end by 2 bases, with 19 bases between. In germline, CDR1 is MNHEY, CDR2 SMNVEV (reference sequence). The CDR3 covers 14 residues.